This T cell receptor (beta chain) was sequenced for a study of T cell responses to AZD1222 COVID-19 vaccine (dated by TCRdb to the early 2020s). Background on the whole study: A total of 233 trial participants underwent TCR sequencing, of whom around 200 received two doses of AZD1222 and some 25 received two doses of the MenACWY control vaccine. Trial participants were enrolled by age into 18-55, 56-69 and 70-plus year subgroups, with approximately 150, 28 and 58 TCR-sequenced participants respectively. Findings and caveats that apply to the study as a whole: No day 14 peak-response samples were available, so repertoires were characterized only after the peak T cell response. Only five or six AZD1222 recipients were SARS-CoV-2 seropositive at baseline, limiting conclusions about previously exposed vaccinees. A significant rise in spike-specific TCR breadth and depth was observed after two AZD1222 doses relative to day 0 and relative to MenACWY recipients. Most participants were white British and females outnumbered males, and the authors suggested that clonal diversity may have been underestimated. The vaccine-associated CD4 TCRs covered the entire spike protein, and the dominant responses fell in regions 160-218 and 743-854. Reportedly, almost half of the unique spike-specific TCRs recognized epitopes lying outside the regions that are mutated in the B.1.351 and B.1.1.7 variants. In the small 56-69-year group, the increase in depth fell short of significance, most likely because of low power.

The CDR3 regions of human TCRbeta chains were analyzed by immunosequencing. The paper's processing steps were these. TCRs in the repertoires were compared against a reference library of SARS-CoV-2-specific TCRs that had been generated with the MIRA antigen-specificity platform. Breadth meant the fraction of unique TCRs that were SARS-CoV-2-associated, whereas depth meant the fraction of total T cells that were SARS-CoV-2-associated. Using the MIRA data, each spike-specific TCR was assigned both to the spike region to which the TCR was reactive and to a CD4 or CD8 class. Log10-transformed breadth and depth values were compared by one-way ANOVA with Sidak's multiple comparisons tests. TCRdb obtained this table from immuneACCESS and retained in-frame rearrangements with V and J assigned. These tables miss some clones; where compared with another copy, unresolved V genes account for less than half of the shortfall, and the remainder is unexplained. V and J calls and clone size come straight from that table; D and trimming were deduced from the DNA. In all, the sample holds about 140,000 clones, and 85% to 95% of those were seen once. More than 0.85% of the sample is in the top ten clones.

Per the publication, the time point label means: baseline before first vaccination. The treatment or condition label here, explained by the study, means: meningococcal conjugate vaccine given as trial control. The vaccinee samples were drawn from two UK trials, COV001 and COV002, one of which was a single-blind randomized controlled phase 2/3 trial testing AZD1222 (ChAdOx1 nCoV-19) in healthy adults. For TCRbeta chain sequencing, PBMC samples were collected from trial participants at day 0 and at day 28 after the second dose. Ends trimmed: V by 4 bases, J by 6 bases; bases unmatched to a gene: 8. The CDR3 has 14 amino acids, counting the end cysteine and phenylalanine. The kept DNA is CDR3 alone, 42 bases in frame from the first base. The germline V gene gives CDR1 as SGHRS and CDR2 as YFSETQ. As concerns this clone: The specificity of this receptor is unknown. The record has no base qualities; no much larger clone is one base away.

This TCR came from an adult in good health. This sample comprised peripheral blood, obtained on day 0 of MenACWY control vaccination. The chain is encoded by TRBV5-1 joined to TRBJ2-3, and 7 junction bases match TRBD1. The DNA sequence is given as TGCGCCAGCAGCATGGGACAGATGGACGATACGCAGTATTTT. It translates as CASSMGQMDDTQYF.